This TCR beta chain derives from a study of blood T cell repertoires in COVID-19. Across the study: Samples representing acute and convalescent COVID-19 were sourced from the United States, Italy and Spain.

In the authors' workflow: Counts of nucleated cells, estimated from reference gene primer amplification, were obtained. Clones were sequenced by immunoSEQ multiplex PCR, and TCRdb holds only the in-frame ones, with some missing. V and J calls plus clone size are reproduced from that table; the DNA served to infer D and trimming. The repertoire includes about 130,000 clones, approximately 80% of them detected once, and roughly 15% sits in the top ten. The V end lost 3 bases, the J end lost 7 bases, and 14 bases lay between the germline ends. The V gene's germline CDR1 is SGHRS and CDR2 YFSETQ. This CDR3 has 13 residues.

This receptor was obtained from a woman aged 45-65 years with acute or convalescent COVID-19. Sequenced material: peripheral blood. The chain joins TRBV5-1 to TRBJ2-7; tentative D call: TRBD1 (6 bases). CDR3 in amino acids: CASSSGTTWEQYF. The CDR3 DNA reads TGCGCCAGCAGCTCCGGGACAACCTGGGAGCAGTACTTC.